The 32 T cell receptor beta chains in this list originate from one sample, sequenced in a study of cytotoxic CD8 clonotypes in ibrutinib-treated CLL. The data were produced by immunoSEQ multiplex PCR, yet TCRdb's version contains in-frame clones alone and is incomplete. The sample has 130,000 or so clones, 75% to 90% seen once. The material sequenced was PBMCs, taken after 24 months of ibrutinib treatment. The receptors originated from a human donor with chronic lymphocytic leukemia.

This rearrangement joins TRBV6-1 to TRBJ1-4; D remains ambiguous. V dropped 7 bases and J dropped 0 bases, with 9 bases sitting between them. There are 14 residues in the CDR3. The germline gives CDR1 MNHNS, CDR2 SASEGT. CDR3 bases: TGTGCCAGCATAGTGGGGACAACTAATGAAAAACTGTTTTTT. Its translation is CASIVGTTNEKLFF.

This clone was counted at least ten times. The V call is TRBV5-4, the J call TRBJ1-2; D unresolved. Germline lookup yields CDR1 SGHNT and CDR2 YYREEE (reference sequence). The V gene lost 4 bases and the J gene lost 4 bases, with 11 bases spanning the gap. CDR3 length: 13 residues. CDR3 sequence reads: CASSMAGTYGYTF. CDR3 nucleotide sequence: TGTGCCAGCAGCATGGCAGGAACCTATGGCTACACCTTC.

This clone came up once. This sequence joins TRBV5-4 and TRBJ2-1; 8 bases map to TRBD2. This CDR3 has 14 residues. Germline values: CDR1 SGHNT, CDR2 YYREEE (reference sequence). The J segment lost 7 bases and the V segment lost 2 bases, leaving 5 bases of the junction unmatched. The CDR3 DNA reads as TGTGCCAGCAGCTTCAGCGGGGGTCGAAATGAGCAGTTCTTC. It yields the protein CASSFSGGRNEQFF.

The CDR3 coding sequence is TGCGCCAGCAGCCCAGACAGCCAACGCACAGATACGCAGTATTTT. Its protein is CASSPDSQRTDTQYF. The genes are TRBV5-1 and TRBJ2-3, with a weak D call TRBD1 (5 bases). Germline lookup yields CDR1 SGHRS and CDR2 YFSETQ. V was pared by 4 bases and J by 1 base, with 13 bases between. The CDR3 is made up of 15 amino acids. The entire variable domain, with the rest obtained from reference TRBV5-1 and TRBJ2-3, is as follows: KAGVTQTPRYLIKTRGQQVTLSCSPISGHRSVSWYQQTPGQGLQFLFEYFSETQRNKGNFPGRFSGRQFSNSRSEMNVSTLELGDSALYLCASSPDSQRTDTQYFGPGTRLTVL.

CDR3 in amino acids: CAWSRTGVVWNSPLHF. CDR3 nucleotide sequence: TGTGCCTGGAGCCGGACAGGGGTGGTGTGGAATTCACCCCTCCACTTT. The chain combines TRBV30 with TRBJ1-6; 9 bases map to TRBD1. The germline CDR1 and CDR2 sequences are GTSNPN and SVGIG (reference sequence). The CDR3 spans 16 residues. J was trimmed by 7 bases and V by 3 bases; bases with no gene match: 10.

The chain recombines TRBV5-6 with TRBJ1-3; tentatively, D is TRBD1 (5 bases). CDR1 SGHDT and CDR2 YYEEEE come from the germline V gene. V was pared by 0 bases and J by 0 bases, with 7 bases between. The CDR3 is 15 amino acids. DNA for the CDR3: TGTGCCAGCAGCTTGGTCGGGGGCTCTGGAAACACCATATATTTT. It is translated as CASSLVGGSGNTIYF. Full variable domain (missing parts from reference TRBV5-6 and TRBJ1-3): DAGVTQSPTHLIKTRGQQVTLRCSPKSGHDTVSWYQQALGQGPQFIFQYYEEEERQRGNFPDRFSGHQFPNYSSELNVNALLLGDSALYLCASSLVGGSGNTIYFGEGSWLTVV.

This chain uses TRBV7-9 with TRBJ2-7; the D gene is possibly TRBD2 (7 bases). The CDR3 has 18 amino acids. Trimming removed 5 bases at V and 6 bases at J, with 29 bases between. The germline CDR1 and CDR2 sequences are SEHNR and FQNEAQ (reference sequence). The CDR3 nucleotides read TGTGCCAGCAGCCGCTCCGCGGGGGCGGGAGACAACCTTCGCGAGCAGTACTTC. This translates into CASSRSAGAGDNLREQYF.

The chain is built from TRBV7-2 and TRBJ2-1; 9 nucleotides align to TRBD1. The junction had 9 bases not matched to a gene; V was cut back by 5 bases and J by 7 bases. This CDR3 spans 15 amino acids. The germline V gene has CDR1 SGHTA and CDR2 FQGNSA. In DNA form, the CDR3 reads TGTGCCAGCAGCCTCCGGGACAGGGTGGGTAATGAGCAGTTCTTC. It yields the protein CASSLRDRVGNEQFF.

The chain links TRBV5-1 to TRBJ2-7; D assignment may be TRBD1 or TRBD2 (5 bases each). The germline CDR1 and CDR2 sequences are SGHRS and YFSETQ. The CDR3 length is 13 residues. V was cut by 5 bases and J by 6 bases, with 15 bases left in between. CDR3 region: CASSLGRGAEQYF. DNA for the CDR3: TGCGCCAGCAGTCTGGGACGAGGGGCCGAGCAGTACTTC.

The J gene is TRBJ2-1, the V gene TRBV11-2; D remains unclear. This CDR3 comprises 16 residues. The V end was cut by 0 bases, the J end by 3 bases, with 12 bases between. The V gene's germline CDR1 is SGHAT and CDR2 FQNNGV. CDR3: CASSLDSGPFYNEQFF. The CDR3, as DNA: TGTGCCAGCAGCTTAGATTCTGGACCTTTCTACAATGAGCAGTTCTTC.

The V and J genes are TRBV7-9 and TRBJ2-5; TRBD2 aligns across 14 bases. The germline V gene has CDR1 SEHNR and CDR2 FQNEAQ (reference sequence). V trimming: 5 bases; J trimming: 3 bases; junction bases outside the gene matches: 5. The CDR3 sequence is 16 residues long. The CDR3 spells CASSARLAGGKETQYF. Written as DNA, the CDR3 is TGTGCCAGCAGCGCCAGACTAGCGGGAGGGAAAGAGACCCAGTACTTC. The whole variable domain, filled in from reference TRBV7-9 and TRBJ2-5, reads DTGVSQNPRHKITKRGQNVTFRCDPISEHNRLYWYRQTLGQGPEFLTYFQNEAQLEKSRLLSDRFSAERPKGSFSTLEIQRTEQGDSAMYLCASSARLAGGKETQYFGPGTRLLVL.

The chain employs TRBV5-6 and TRBJ1-2, with D tentatively TRBD1 (5 bases). Deletions cut 8 bases from V and 1 base from J, with 27 bases between. The CDR3 length is 18 residues. Germline V lookup: CDR1 SGHDT, CDR2 YYEEEE. The CDR3 sequence: CASQLREGYFPFNYGYTF. The CDR3 nucleotides are TGTGCCAGTCAACTGCGGGAGGGGTATTTCCCTTTTAACTATGGCTACACCTTC.

The chain is built from TRBV4-1 and TRBJ2-3; 13 bases line up with TRBD2. Trimming removed 3 bases from V and 0 bases from J; junction bases left unmatched: 15. This CDR3 comprises 21 residues. CDR1 and CDR2 from the germline V gene are MGHRA and YSYEKL. CDR3 in amino acids: CASSQVPSGLAGLGSTDTQYF. In nucleotides, the CDR3 is TGCGCCAGCAGCCAGGTTCCCTCGGGACTAGCGGGGTTAGGTAGCACAGATACGCAGTATTTT.

This chain connects TRBV4-1 to TRBJ2-1; 7 bases are a match to TRBD2. Germline V gene lookup returns CDR1 MGHRA and CDR2 YSYEKL. This CDR3 spans 19 amino acids. Trimming at V came to 0 bases and at J to 0 bases, leaving 11 bases not matched to a gene. This CDR3 is CASSQDSLRGESSYNEQFF. The CDR3 region has the DNA TGCGCCAGCAGCCAAGATTCACTCCGGGGGGAAAGCTCCTACAATGAGCAGTTCTTC.

This sequence joins TRBV5-6 and TRBJ2-3; D remains ambiguous. The CDR3 length is 15 residues. V lost 5 bases and J lost 0, with 13 bases in between. Per germline, CDR1 SGHDT and CDR2 YYEEEE. The CDR3 region has the DNA TGTGCCAGCAGTTTCAGGACCCTTAGCACAGATACGCAGTATTTT. Its protein product is CASSFRTLSTDTQYF.

The chain employs TRBV7-9 and TRBJ1-1; 7 bases align to TRBD1. V lost 4 bases, J lost 11 bases, and 13 bases stayed unmatched. Germline CDR1 is SEHNR and CDR2 is FQNEAQ (reference sequence). This CDR3 is 14 amino acids long. CDR3 region: CASSSTTGTFGAFF. DNA for the CDR3: TGTGCCAGCAGCTCCACGACAGGGACATTCGGGGCTTTCTTT.

The gene calls are TRBV5-4 and TRBJ1-6; D call uncertain. CDR3 length equals 12 residues. The V and J ends lost 2 bases and 5 bases respectively, with 2 bases between them. Germline CDR1 SGHNT, CDR2 YYREEE (reference sequence). The CDR3: CASSFNNSPLHF. In DNA form, the CDR3 reads TGTGCCAGCAGCTTTAATAATTCACCCCTCCACTTT.

V is TRBV7-6 and J is TRBJ1-5; D unclear. Germline-derived CDR1 and CDR2 are SGHVS and FNYEAQ. V lost 5 bases and J lost 7, with 12 bases in between. This CDR3 comprises 13 residues. The CDR3 loop reads CASSLTNYQPQHF. In DNA form, the CDR3 reads TGTGCCAGCAGCCTAACCAATTACCAGCCCCAGCATTTT.

V gene TRBV10-3 combines with J gene TRBJ2-1; TRBD1 agrees at 8 bases. Trimming at V came to 6 bases and at J to 5 bases, leaving 9 bases not matched to a gene. Germline lookup yields CDR1 ENHRY and CDR2 SYGVKD. The CDR3 is 15 amino acids. CDR3 DNA: TGTGCCATCAGGCCCGGGACAGGTTTTAACAATGAGCAGTTCTTC. It codes for CAIRPGTGFNNEQFF.

The chain joins TRBV28 to TRBJ2-7; perhaps TRBD1 as D (6 bases). V was clipped by 5 bases and J by 2 bases, with 16 bases between them. Germline V gene sequence: CDR1 MDHEN, CDR2 SYDVKM. CDR3 length: 15 residues. CDR3 sequence (DNA): TGTGCCAGCAGTCTTCCCGGGGACAAGACCTACGAGCAGTACTTC. This encodes CASSLPGDKTYEQYF.

The chain couples TRBV11-1 to TRBJ2-5; D perhaps matches TRBD2 (6 bases). V dropped 4 bases and J dropped 4 bases, with 13 bases sitting between them. The CDR3 contains 14 residues. Germline CDR1 and CDR2: SGHAT and FQDESV (reference sequence). The CDR3 sequence is CASSSGLGGETQYF. DNA for the CDR3: TGTGCCAGCAGCTCCGGCCTGGGGGGAGAGACCCAGTACTTC.

V and J are TRBV7-2 and TRBJ2-1; tentatively, D is TRBD1 (5 bases). In germline, CDR1 is SGHTA, CDR2 FQGNSA. Trimming took 1 base from V and 7 from J, leaving 14 bases between them. The CDR3 runs to 15 residues. CDR3 DNA sequence: TGTGCCAGCAGCTTAGACAGGTTCATCAGGAATGAGCAGTTCTTC. Its protein is CASSLDRFIRNEQFF. Full variable domain (rest looked up from reference TRBV7-2 and TRBJ2-1): GAGVSQSPSNKVTEKGKDVELRCDPISGHTALYWYRQSLGQGLEFLIYFQGNSAPDKSGLPSDRFSAERTGGSVSTLTIQRTQQEDSAVYLCASSLDRFIRNEQFFGPGTRLTVL.

V is TRBV19 and J is TRBJ1-4; D is unclear. The CDR3 has 12 residues. V gave up 5 bases and J gave up 3 bases, with 4 bases separating them. Germline V gene sequence: CDR1 LNHDA, CDR2 SQIVND (reference sequence). The CDR3, as DNA: TGTGCCAGTAGTGAGGCTAATGAAAAACTGTTTTTT. Amino acids: CASSEANEKLFF.

This chain connects TRBV28 to TRBJ2-1; unclear D gene. Germline values: CDR1 MDHEN, CDR2 SYDVKM. The CDR3 is 11 amino acids. V was trimmed by 6 bases and J by 10 bases, leaving 10 bases between them. CDR3 sequence reads: CASSRPGEQFF. Here the CDR3 DNA reads TGTGCCAGCAGCAGACCAGGAGAGCAGTTCTTC.

The chain is built from TRBV28 and TRBJ2-4; perhaps D is TRBD1 or TRBD2 (6 bases each). Germline V gene sequence: CDR1 MDHEN, CDR2 SYDVKM. The CDR3 is 16 residues long. Trimming removed 1 base from V and 0 bases from J, with 10 bases in between. As DNA, the CDR3 is TGTGCCAGCAGTTTATTCGGGGGCCTAGCCAAAAACATTCAGTACTTC. This codes for CASSLFGGLAKNIQYF.

This rearrangement joins TRBV7-3 to TRBJ2-3; no firm D call. The CDR3 spans 13 residues. V was trimmed by 5 bases and J by 2 bases, leaving 8 bases between them. In germline, CDR1 is SGHTA, CDR2 FQGTGA. The CDR3 DNA is TGTGCCAGCAGCCTTTCGTACACAGATACGCAGTATTTT. Its translation is CASSLSYTDTQYF. Supplemented by reference TRBV7-3 and TRBJ2-3, the full variable domain reads GAGVSQTPSNKVTEKGKYVELRCDPISGHTALYWYRQSLGQGPEFLIYFQGTGAADDSGLPNDRFFAVRPEGSVSTLKIQRTERGDSAVYLCASSLSYTDTQYFGPGTRLTVL.

This chain connects TRBV4-2 to TRBJ1-1; TRBD1 matches at 7 bases. Germline V lookup: CDR1 LGHNA, CDR2 YNFKEQ. Losses at the gene ends were 0 bases for V and 0 bases for J; bases not matched to a gene: 4. The CDR3 has 16 residues. The CDR3 sequence: CASSQDSDRVNTEAFF. The CDR3 DNA sequence: TGTGCCAGCAGCCAAGACTCCGACAGGGTGAACACTGAAGCTTTCTTT.

This clone appeared a few times. This chain uses TRBV7-8 with TRBJ2-1, with D unclear. Germline CDR1 is SGHVS and CDR2 is FQNEAQ. Trimming left V 10 bases short and J 0 bases short, with 4 bases between. The CDR3 has 11 amino acids. The CDR3 protein is CAILSYNEQFF. In DNA, the CDR3 is TGTGCCATCCTCTCCTACAATGAGCAGTTCTTC.

This clone was counted only a few times. This rearrangement joins TRBV6-5 to TRBJ2-3, with 10 bases identical to TRBD2. V was clipped by 6 bases and J by 6 bases; unmatched bases: 6. Germline V gene sequence: CDR1 MNHEY, CDR2 SVGAGI. CDR3 length: 14 amino acids. CDR3 region: CASRLGLAPDTQYF. The DNA for the CDR3 is TGTGCCAGCAGGCTGGGACTAGCGCCGGATACGCAGTATTTT.

The V call is TRBV11-3, the J call TRBJ2-2; no reliable D call. The V end was cut by 2 bases, the J end by 3 bases, with 7 bases between. Per the germline V gene, CDR1 is SGHNT and CDR2 is YENEEA. CDR3 length: 14 residues. This CDR3 reads CASSLRVDTGELFF. The CDR3 bases are TGTGCCAGCAGCTTAAGGGTGGACACCGGGGAGCTGTTTTTT.

The chain recombines TRBV10-3 with TRBJ2-4, with 7 bases that match TRBD2. CDR3 length: 16 residues. Per the germline V gene, CDR1 is ENHRY and CDR2 is SYGVKD. J gave up 2 bases and V 3 bases, and 7 bases lay outside the gene matches. CDR3 DNA: TGTGCCATCAGTGAATTACCGGGACTATCCAAAAACATTCAGTACTTC. Protein: CAISELPGLSKNIQYF.

This clone has a single count. The rearrangement uses TRBV5-6 and TRBJ1-2, with D perhaps TRBD1 (6 bases). V was shortened by 0 bases and J by 8 bases, with 14 bases between the two germline ends. CDR1 SGHDT and CDR2 YYEEEE come from the germline V gene. The CDR3 length is 14 residues. CDR3 loop: CASSLEQGLGGYTF. The CDR3 bases are TGTGCCAGCAGCTTGGAACAGGGTCTGGGCGGCTACACCTTC.